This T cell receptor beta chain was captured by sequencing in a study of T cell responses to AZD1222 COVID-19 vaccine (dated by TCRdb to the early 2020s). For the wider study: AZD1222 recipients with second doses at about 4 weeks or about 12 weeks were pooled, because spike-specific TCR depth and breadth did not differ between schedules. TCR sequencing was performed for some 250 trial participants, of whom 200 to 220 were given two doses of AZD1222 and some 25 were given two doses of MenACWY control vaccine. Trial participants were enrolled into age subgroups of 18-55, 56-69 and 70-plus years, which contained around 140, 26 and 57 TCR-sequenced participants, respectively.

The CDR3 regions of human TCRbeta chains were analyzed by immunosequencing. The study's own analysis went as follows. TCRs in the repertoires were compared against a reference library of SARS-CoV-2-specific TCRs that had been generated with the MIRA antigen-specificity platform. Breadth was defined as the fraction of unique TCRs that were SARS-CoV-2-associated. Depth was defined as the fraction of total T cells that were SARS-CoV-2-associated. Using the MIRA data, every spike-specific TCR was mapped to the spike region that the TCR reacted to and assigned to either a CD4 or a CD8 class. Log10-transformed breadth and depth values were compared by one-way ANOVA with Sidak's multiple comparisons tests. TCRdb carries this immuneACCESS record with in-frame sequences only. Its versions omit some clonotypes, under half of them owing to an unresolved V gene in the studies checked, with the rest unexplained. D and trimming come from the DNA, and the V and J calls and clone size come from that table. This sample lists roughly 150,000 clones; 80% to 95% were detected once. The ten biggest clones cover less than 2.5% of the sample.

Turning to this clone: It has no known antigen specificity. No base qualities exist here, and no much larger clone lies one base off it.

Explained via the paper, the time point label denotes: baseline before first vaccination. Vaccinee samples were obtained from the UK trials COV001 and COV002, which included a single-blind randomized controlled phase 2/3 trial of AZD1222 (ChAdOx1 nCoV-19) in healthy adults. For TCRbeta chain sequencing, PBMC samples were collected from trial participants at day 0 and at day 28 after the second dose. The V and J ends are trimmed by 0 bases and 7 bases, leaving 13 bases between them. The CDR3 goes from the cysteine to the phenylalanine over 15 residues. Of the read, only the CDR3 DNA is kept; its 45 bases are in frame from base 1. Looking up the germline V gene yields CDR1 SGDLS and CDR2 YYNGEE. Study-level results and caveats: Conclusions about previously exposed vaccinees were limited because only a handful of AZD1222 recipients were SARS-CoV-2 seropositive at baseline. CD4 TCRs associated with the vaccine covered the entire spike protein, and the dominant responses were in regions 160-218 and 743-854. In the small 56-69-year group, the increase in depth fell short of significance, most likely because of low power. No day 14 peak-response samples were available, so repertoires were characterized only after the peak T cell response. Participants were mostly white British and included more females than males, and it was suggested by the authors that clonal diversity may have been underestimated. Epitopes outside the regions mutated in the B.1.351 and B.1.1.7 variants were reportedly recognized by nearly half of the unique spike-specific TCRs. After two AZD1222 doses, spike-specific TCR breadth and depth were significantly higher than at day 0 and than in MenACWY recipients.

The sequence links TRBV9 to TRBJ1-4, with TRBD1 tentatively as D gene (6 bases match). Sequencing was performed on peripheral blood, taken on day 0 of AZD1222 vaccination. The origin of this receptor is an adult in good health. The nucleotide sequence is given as TGTGCCAGCAGCGTAGGACCGAGGGGGGGTGAAAAACTGTTTTTT. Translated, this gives CASSVGPRGGEKLFF.